This T cell receptor beta chain was identified in a study of T-cell memory formation after mild COVID-19. Study-wide background: Clustering of TCRs was largely donor specific.

TCRdb analysed the 5' RACE reads with MiXCR anew, one entry per CDR3 protein. The repertoire includes some 150,000 distinct CDR3 sequences, over 6% of them detected once, and more than 2% sits in the top ten. The CDR3 has 15 residues. Trimming shortened V by 7 bases and J by 2 bases, and 16 bases separated the two germline ends. This clonotype has at least ten counts. The antigen remains unidentified. Study-wide results and limits: Pre-infection memory showed some responding clones, and this suggested that cross-reactive memory joined. Shrinking CD4+ clones were chiefly CM and EM; CD8+ ones were chiefly EMRA.

Sequences were obtained from PBMCs or a T cell subset sorted from them (not recorded which). J is TRBJ2-3 and V is TRBV12-3 or TRBV12-4; tentatively, D is TRBD2 (5 bases). The sequence was collected from an adult woman who had mild COVID-19 (a few samples of this study predate the infection). Cell type and time point are not known. Written as DNA, the CDR3 is TGTGCCAGCACCTCAATGAGAGCGGACACAGATACGCAGTATTTT. Translation gives CASTSMRADTDTQYF.